This TCR beta chain was obtained from a study of low-dose radiotherapy and immunotherapy resistance in tumors. The wider study: Dosing of intravenous cyclophosphamide at 200 mg/m2 occurred every two weeks and took place one day prior to radiation and immunotherapy. Patients were on oral aspirin 300 mg taken daily for four cycles from cycle 1 day 1.

This clonotype was counted many times. Primers targeting TRAV and TRBV primed first-strand cDNA, covering alpha and beta chains. The authors ran about 18 PCR cycles to amplify TCRs with a constant-region primer and V-primer adapter. Amplification of isolated mRNA was accomplished via in vitro transcription. TCRdb called the reads again in MiXCR, with one record for every CDR3 protein. The table lists approximately 84,000 distinct CDR3 sequences, about a sixth of them singletons, with 1.3% to 1.5% in the top ten. Stated time point: after trial treatment. Treatment given: LDRT plus nivolumab, ipilimumab, low-dose cyclophosphamide and aspirin (RACIN trial). The donors, trial participants, received nivolumab, ipilimumab, aspirin, low-dose cyclophosphamide and low-dose radiotherapy. V lost 2 bases, J lost 2 bases, and 3 bases stayed unmatched. Per germline, CDR1 SGHVS and CDR2 FQNEAQ. This CDR3 spans 14 amino acids.

This receptor was identified in a male donor with prostate cancer. The sample was PBMCs, taken after low-dose radiotherapy plus immunotherapy. The chain has TRBV7-8 and TRBJ2-7; 7 bases match TRBD1. The CDR3 sequence is CASSLRQGTYEQYF. CDR3 coding DNA: TGTGCCAGCAGCTTACGACAGGGAACCTACGAGCAGTACTTC.